A selection of T cell receptor beta chains follows, all from one sample in a study of blood T cell repertoires in COVID-19. Profiled with immunoSEQ multiplex PCR; TCRdb holds only in-frame clones, not every one. The table lists 55,000 to 75,000 clones, around 90% of them singletons. The material sequenced was peripheral blood. All receptors come from a human donor with active COVID-19. The donor label of this sample is uncertain. Both conserved end residues are part of each CDR3. Fields, in order: V gene, D gene, J gene, clone size, CDR3 DNA, CDR3 protein. D genes are given only for firm matches. Only part of the rows carry a size: once, few, many, or a class if the clone is expanded.

TRBV7-9,.,TRBJ2-1,.,TGTGCCAGCAGCAACGTCGGGAGTTTGAATGAGCAGTTCTTC,CASSNVGSLNEQFF
TRBV12-5,.,TRBJ2-3,.,TGTGCTAGTGCCATCGGGGGATGGGGGGATACGCAGTATTTT,CASAIGGWGDTQYF
TRBV6-6,TRBD1,TRBJ2-1,.,TGTGCCAGCAGCTCAGGAATGACAGGGAATGAGCAGTTCTTC,CASSSGMTGNEQFF
TRBV13,.,TRBJ1-1,once,TGTGCCAGCAGCGTAAAAAACATCGAAGCTTTCTTT,CASSVKNIEAFF
TRBV9,.,TRBJ1-2,.,TGTGCCAGCAGCGTAGTGGAGGGCTCTAGGGGAGGCTACACCTTC,CASSVVEGSRGGYTF
TRBV7-2,.,TRBJ2-7,.,TGTGCCAGCAGGAGTAGCTCCTACGAGCAGTACTTC,CASRSSSYEQYF
TRBV2,.,TRBJ1-1,few,TGTGCCAGCAGTGAAAGTTGGCAGGCTGGGACTGAAGCTTTCTTT,CASSESWQAGTEAFF
TRBV3-1/TRBV3-2,TRBD2,TRBJ2-1,.,TGTGCCAGCAGCCATAAAGCGGGAGGGCCCAATGAGCAGTTCTTC,CASSHKAGGPNEQFF
TRBV28,TRBD2,TRBJ2-7,.,TGTGCCAGCAGTTTATTTCGGGGGGGCTACGAGCAGTACTTC,CASSLFRGGYEQYF
TRBV10-3,TRBD2,TRBJ2-7,once,TGTGCCATCAGTGGGACTAGCGGGGGCTACGAGCAGTACTTC,CAISGTSGGYEQYF
TRBV24-1,.,TRBJ1-2,.,TGTGCCACCAACAGGGCTCCTAACTATGGCTACACCTTC,CATNRAPNYGYTF
TRBV11-3,TRBD1,TRBJ1-1,.,TGTGCCAGCAGCTCGACAGGGGGATACACTGAAGCTTTCTTT,CASSSTGGYTEAFF
TRBV27,.,TRBJ1-2,.,TGTGCCAGCAGTCGCACAGGGAGCTTCTATGGCTACACCTTC,CASSRTGSFYGYTF
TRBV11-2,.,TRBJ2-7,.,TGTGCCAGCAGCCTCGGGACACCGACCTACGAGCAGTACTTC,CASSLGTPTYEQYF
TRBV10-3,.,TRBJ2-1,.,TGTGCCATCAGCCCAGGGACTGACAATGAGCAGTTCTTC,CAISPGTDNEQFF
TRBV4-2,TRBD1,TRBJ2-2,.,TGTGCCAGCAGCCCTCGACAGGGGAAGAGCACCGGGGAGCTGTTTTTT,CASSPRQGKSTGELFF
TRBV30,.,TRBJ1-2,.,TGTGCCTGGAGTGAGAACACCTATGGCTACACCTTC,CAWSENTYGYTF
TRBV19,.,TRBJ2-1,.,TGTGCCAGTAGCCTAGGGAGCTCCTACAATGAGCAGTTCTTC,CASSLGSSYNEQFF
TRBV2,TRBD1,TRBJ1-1,.,TGTGCCAGCAGTGAGCAGGGGGGGAACACTGAAGCTTTCTTT,CASSEQGGNTEAFF
TRBV7-2,TRBD2,TRBJ2-1,.,TGTGCCAGCAGCGACCTAGGACTAGCGGGAGGTAATGAGCAGTTCTTC,CASSDLGLAGGNEQFF
TRBV27,.,TRBJ1-1,once,TGTGCCAGCAGTCAAAACCAGAGGGTTGACACTGAAGCTTTCTTT,CASSQNQRVDTEAFF
TRBV7-6,.,TRBJ2-7,.,TGTGCCAGCAGCTCAGACTCAAAAAGGGGCGAGCAGTACTTC,CASSSDSKRGEQYF
TRBV12-5,.,TRBJ2-2,.,TGTGCTAGTGGTTTAAGGCAGGGAGGTTCCGGGGAGCTGTTTTTT,CASGLRQGGSGELFF
TRBV25-1,.,TRBJ1-5,.,TGTGCCAGCAGTCCATACTTCGACAGTCAGCCCCAGCATTTT,CASSPYFDSQPQHF
TRBV9,.,TRBJ1-3,.,TGTGCCAGCAGCGTAGGACAGATATTCTCTGGAAACACCATATATTTT,CASSVGQIFSGNTIYF
TRBV5-1,TRBD2,TRBJ2-2,.,TGCGCCAGCAGCATGGACGGGACTAGCAGCACCGGGGAGCTGTTTTTT,CASSMDGTSSTGELFF
TRBV7-9,TRBD1,TRBJ2-1,.,TGTGCCAGCAGCCCTCGTACAGGGGGCTCCTACAATGAGCAGTTCTTC,CASSPRTGGSYNEQFF
TRBV3-1/TRBV3-2,TRBD2,TRBJ2-7,.,TGTGCCAGCAGCCACAGCGGGAGCACCGAGCAGTACTTC,CASSHSGSTEQYF
TRBV7-9,.,TRBJ2-3,.,TGTGCCTGCTTAACGGGAAGAGAGAGAGATACGCAGTATTTT,CACLTGRERDTQYF
TRBV15,.,TRBJ1-3,.,TGTGCCACCAGCAGAGATGTAGACACCATATATTTT,CATSRDVDTIYF
TRBV6-5,TRBD1,TRBJ1-2,.,TGTGCCAGCAGACGGACGGGACAGGGCAAAGATGGCTACACCTTC,CASRRTGQGKDGYTF
TRBV3-1/TRBV3-2,TRBD1,TRBJ2-3,.,TGTGCCTCCCATCCGGGACAGGGGCGCACAGATACGCAGTATTTT,CASHPGQGRTDTQYF
TRBV7-3,TRBD1,TRBJ1-1,.,TGTGCCAGCAGCTTAAGGCAGGGGGCCACTGAAGCTTTCTTT,CASSLRQGATEAFF
TRBV6-1,.,TRBJ1-3,.,TGTGCCAGCAGTGAAGCCCCTGCATTCGGGAACACCATATATTTT,CASSEAPAFGNTIYF
TRBV2,.,TRBJ1-5,.,TGTGCCAGCAGCCCCACCGACAGGAATCAGCCCCAGCATTTT,CASSPTDRNQPQHF
TRBV3-1/TRBV3-2,.,TRBJ2-4,.,TGTGCCAGCAGCCGAAGGGTGGACTTCATGGCCAAAAACATTCAGTACTTC,CASSRRVDFMAKNIQYF
TRBV7-3,TRBD2,TRBJ2-1,once,TGTGCCAGCAGCCCCAGAGTACTAGCGGGAGGAGGAGAGCAGTTCTTC,CASSPRVLAGGGEQFF
TRBV12-3/TRBV12-4,.,TRBJ1-2,.,TGTGCCAGCAGTTTTGGTCCGGGCTATGGCTACACCTTC,CASSFGPGYGYTF
TRBV5-4,.,TRBJ1-2,.,TGTGCCAGCAGCTTGGCCGCGGCGGTTTATGGCTACACCTTC,CASSLAAAVYGYTF
TRBV6-5,TRBD1,TRBJ1-1,.,TGTGCCAGCAGTTACGGGGACAGGATTAACACTGAAGCTTTCTTT,CASSYGDRINTEAFF
TRBV2,TRBD1,TRBJ1-4,once,TGTGCCAGCAGCTCCAAGGGGGCGCGGACTAATGAAAAACTGTTTTTT,CASSSKGARTNEKLFF
TRBV20-1,.,TRBJ2-1,.,TGCAGTGTTCCGGGACAAGAGTGGTTCTTC,CSVPGQEWFF
TRBV7-9,.,TRBJ1-2,few,TGTGCCAGCAGCCGGCGGACAGCCGTCCTCGCTAACTATGGCTACACCTTC,CASSRRTAVLANYGYTF
TRBV7-2,TRBD2,TRBJ2-3,.,TGTGCCAGCAGCCGGCTAGCGGGAGGGTGGGATACGCAGTATTTT,CASSRLAGGWDTQYF
TRBV5-5,TRBD1,TRBJ1-4,.,TGTGCCAGCAGCAAAGACAGGGGAACTGCAACTAATGAAAAACTGTTTTTT,CASSKDRGTATNEKLFF
TRBV28,.,TRBJ1-1,.,TGTGCCAGCAGTTCCCCCCCACAGTCGAACACTGAAGCTTTCTTT,CASSSPPQSNTEAFF
TRBV29-1,.,TRBJ1-4,.,TGCAGCGTTGGCAGAAGTCAGGAAAAACTGTTTTTT,CSVGRSQEKLFF
TRBV30,.,TRBJ2-3,.,TGTGCCTGGAGTGTACTTCGGGATATCGCTAGCACAGATACGCAGTATTTT,CAWSVLRDIASTDTQYF
TRBV28,TRBD1,TRBJ1-2,.,TGTGCCAGCAGTCTGGGACAGGTGAAAGGCTACACCTTC,CASSLGQVKGYTF